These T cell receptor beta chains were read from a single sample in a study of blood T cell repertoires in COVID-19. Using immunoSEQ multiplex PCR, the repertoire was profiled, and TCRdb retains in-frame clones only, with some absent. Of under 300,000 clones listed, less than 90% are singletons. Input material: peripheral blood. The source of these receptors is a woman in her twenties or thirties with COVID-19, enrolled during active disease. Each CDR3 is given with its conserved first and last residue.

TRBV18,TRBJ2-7,CASSPRRRGNNNEQYF
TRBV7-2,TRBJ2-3,CASSLGVISTDTQYF
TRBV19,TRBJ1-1,CASMIGNTEAFF
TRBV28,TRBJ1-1,CASSPVSEGTEAFF
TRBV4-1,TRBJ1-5,CASSQAGGPQHF
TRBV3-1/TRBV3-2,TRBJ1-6,CASSRQDVRHGRGSPLHF
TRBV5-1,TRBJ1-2,CASSLDSYGTGSGYTF
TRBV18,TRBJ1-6,CASSRDRVISPLHF
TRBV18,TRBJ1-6,CASSPDRANSPLHF
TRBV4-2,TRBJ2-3,CASSQSNSGGLDTQYF
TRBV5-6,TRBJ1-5,CASSLAGGGQPQHF
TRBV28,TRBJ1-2,CASSPGTGEYYGYTF
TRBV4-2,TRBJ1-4,CASSRSGGVNEKLFF
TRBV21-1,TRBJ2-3,CASSNKASGTDTQYF
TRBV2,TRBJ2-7,CASTRAYEQYF
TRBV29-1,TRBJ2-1,CSVRGGSIYNEQFF
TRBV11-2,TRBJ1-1,CASSSNRGLVNTEAFF
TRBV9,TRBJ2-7,CASSGPGGEQYF
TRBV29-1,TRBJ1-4,CSVVATGGNEKLFF
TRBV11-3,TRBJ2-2,CASTTGEKVGELFF
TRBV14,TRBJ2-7,CASSQAGFIHEQYF
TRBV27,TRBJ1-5,CASSLHVSQPQHF
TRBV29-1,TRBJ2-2,CSVASLGGELFF
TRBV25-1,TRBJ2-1,CASSDWGGNEQFF
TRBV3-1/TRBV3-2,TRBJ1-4,CASSPYTGLEEKLFF
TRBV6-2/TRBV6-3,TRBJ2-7,CASSLYRGGSYEQYF
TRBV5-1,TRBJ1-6,CASSRGGVPSPLHF
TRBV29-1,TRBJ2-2,CSVVQQNTGELFF